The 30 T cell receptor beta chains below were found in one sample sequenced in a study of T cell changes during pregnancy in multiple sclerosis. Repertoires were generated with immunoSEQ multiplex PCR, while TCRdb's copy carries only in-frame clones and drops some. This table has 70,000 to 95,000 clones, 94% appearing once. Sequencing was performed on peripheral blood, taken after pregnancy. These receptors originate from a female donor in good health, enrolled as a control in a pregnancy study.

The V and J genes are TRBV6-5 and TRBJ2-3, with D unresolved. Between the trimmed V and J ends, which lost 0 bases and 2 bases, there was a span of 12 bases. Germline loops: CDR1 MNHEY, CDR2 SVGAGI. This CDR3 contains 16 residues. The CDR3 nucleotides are TGTGCCAGCAGTTACTCGAGGCTACCTTCCACAGATACGCAGTATTTT. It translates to CASSYSRLPSTDTQYF.

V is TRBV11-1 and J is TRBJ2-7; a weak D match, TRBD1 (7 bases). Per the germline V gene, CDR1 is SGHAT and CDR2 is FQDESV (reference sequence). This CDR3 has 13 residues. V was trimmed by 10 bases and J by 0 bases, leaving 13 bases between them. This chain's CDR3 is CATRGAASYEQYF. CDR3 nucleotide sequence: TGTGCCACCAGGGGGGCAGCCTCCTACGAGCAGTACTTC.

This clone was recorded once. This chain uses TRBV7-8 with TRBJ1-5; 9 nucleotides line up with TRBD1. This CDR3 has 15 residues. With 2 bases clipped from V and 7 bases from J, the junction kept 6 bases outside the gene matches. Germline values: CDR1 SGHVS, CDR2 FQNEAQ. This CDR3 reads CASSLLGQGEQPQHF. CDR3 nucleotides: TGTGCCAGCAGCTTATTGGGACAGGGAGAACAGCCCCAGCATTTT.

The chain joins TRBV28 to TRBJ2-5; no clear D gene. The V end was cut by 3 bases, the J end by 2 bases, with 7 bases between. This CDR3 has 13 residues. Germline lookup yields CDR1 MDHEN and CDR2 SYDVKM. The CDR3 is CASSFTQQETQYF. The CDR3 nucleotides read TGTGCCAGCAGTTTTACACAGCAAGAGACCCAGTACTTC.

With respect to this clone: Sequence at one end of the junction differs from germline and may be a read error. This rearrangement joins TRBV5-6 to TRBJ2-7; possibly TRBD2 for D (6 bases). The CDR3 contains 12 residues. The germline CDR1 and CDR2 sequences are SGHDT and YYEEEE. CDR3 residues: CASSLVGGEQYF. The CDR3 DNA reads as TGTGCCAGCAGTTTGGTCGGGGGCGAGCAGTACTTC.

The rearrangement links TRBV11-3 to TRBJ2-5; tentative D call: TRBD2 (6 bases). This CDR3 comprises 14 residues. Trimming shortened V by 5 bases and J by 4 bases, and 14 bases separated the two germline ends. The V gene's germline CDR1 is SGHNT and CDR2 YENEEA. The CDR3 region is CASSTGGLGETQYF. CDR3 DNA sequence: TGTGCCAGCAGCACCGGGGGACTGGGAGAGACCCAGTACTTC. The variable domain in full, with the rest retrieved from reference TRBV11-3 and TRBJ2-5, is EAGVVQSPRYKIIEKKQPVAFWCNPISGHNTLYWYLQNLGQGPELLIRYENEEAVDDSQLPKDRFSAERLKGVDSTLKIQPAELGDSAVYLCASSTGGLGETQYFGPGTRLLVL.

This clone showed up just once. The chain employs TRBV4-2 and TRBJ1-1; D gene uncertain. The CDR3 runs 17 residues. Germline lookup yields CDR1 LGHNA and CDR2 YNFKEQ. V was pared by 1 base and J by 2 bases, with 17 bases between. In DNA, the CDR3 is TGTGCCAGCAGCCAAGTATTAGAAGCTCCCTCAAACACTGAAGCTTTCTTT. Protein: CASSQVLEAPSNTEAFF.

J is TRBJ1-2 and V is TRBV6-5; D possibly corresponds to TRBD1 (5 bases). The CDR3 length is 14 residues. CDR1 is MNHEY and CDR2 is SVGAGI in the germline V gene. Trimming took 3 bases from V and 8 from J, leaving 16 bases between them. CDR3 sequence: CASSYIGGASGYTF. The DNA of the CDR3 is TGTGCCAGCAGTTATATTGGCGGGGCGTCGGGCTACACCTTC.

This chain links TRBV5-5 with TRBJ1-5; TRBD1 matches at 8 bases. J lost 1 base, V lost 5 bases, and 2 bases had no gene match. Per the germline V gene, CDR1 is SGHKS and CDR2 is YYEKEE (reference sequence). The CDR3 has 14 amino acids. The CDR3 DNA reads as TGTGCCAGCAGTCCAGGGGGCAGCAATCAGCCCCAGCATTTT. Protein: CASSPGGSNQPQHF.

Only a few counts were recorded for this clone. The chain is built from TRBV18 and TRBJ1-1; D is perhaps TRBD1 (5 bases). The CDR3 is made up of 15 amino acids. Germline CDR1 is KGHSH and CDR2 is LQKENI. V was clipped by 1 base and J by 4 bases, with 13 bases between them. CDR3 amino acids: CASSPLAGGITEAFF. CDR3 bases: TGTGCCAGCTCACCACTCGCGGGGGGAATCACTGAAGCTTTCTTT.

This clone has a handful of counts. CDR3 bases: TGTGCCAGCAGAAGGACTAGCGGGAGTGGAAATGAGCAGTTCTTC. Translating it yields CASRRTSGSGNEQFF. The chain joins TRBV2 to TRBJ2-1; TRBD2 agrees at 13 bases. The V gene end was trimmed by 6 bases and the J gene end by 7 bases; junction bases not matched to a gene: 6. The CDR3 loop spans 15 amino acids. Germline CDR1 is SNHLY and CDR2 is FYNNEI. Looking up the rest from reference TRBV2 and TRBJ2-1 gives the full variable domain: EPEVTQTPSHQVTQMGQEVILRCVPISNHLYFYWYRQILGQKVEFLVSFYNNEISEKSEIFDDQFSVERPDGSNFTLKIRSTKLEDSAMYFCASRRTSGSGNEQFFGPGTRLTVL.

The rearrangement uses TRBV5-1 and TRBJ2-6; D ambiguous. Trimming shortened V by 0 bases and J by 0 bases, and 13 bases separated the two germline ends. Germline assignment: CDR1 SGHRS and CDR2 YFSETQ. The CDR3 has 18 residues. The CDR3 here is CASSLGPQSNSGANVLTF. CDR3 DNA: TGCGCCAGCAGCTTGGGCCCACAATCGAACTCTGGGGCCAACGTCCTGACTTTC.

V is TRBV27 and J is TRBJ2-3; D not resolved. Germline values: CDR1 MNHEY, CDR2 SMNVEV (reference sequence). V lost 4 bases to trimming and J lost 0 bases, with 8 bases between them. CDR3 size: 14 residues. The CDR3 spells CASSYLRSTDTQYF. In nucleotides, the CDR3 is TGTGCCAGCAGTTACCTAAGAAGCACAGATACGCAGTATTTT.

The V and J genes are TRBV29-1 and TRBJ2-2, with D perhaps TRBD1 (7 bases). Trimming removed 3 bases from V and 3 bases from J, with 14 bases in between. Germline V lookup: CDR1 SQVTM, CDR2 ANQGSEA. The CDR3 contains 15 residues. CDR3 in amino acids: CSVERGRGDTGELFF. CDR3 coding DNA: TGCAGCGTTGAGAGGGGGCGCGGGGACACCGGGGAGCTGTTTTTT.

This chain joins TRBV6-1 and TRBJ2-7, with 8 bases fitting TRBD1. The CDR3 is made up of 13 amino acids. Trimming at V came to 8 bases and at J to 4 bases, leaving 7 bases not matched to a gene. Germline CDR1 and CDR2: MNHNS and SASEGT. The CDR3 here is CASGQGWVYEQYF. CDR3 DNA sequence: TGTGCCAGCGGACAGGGATGGGTGTACGAGCAGTACTTC.

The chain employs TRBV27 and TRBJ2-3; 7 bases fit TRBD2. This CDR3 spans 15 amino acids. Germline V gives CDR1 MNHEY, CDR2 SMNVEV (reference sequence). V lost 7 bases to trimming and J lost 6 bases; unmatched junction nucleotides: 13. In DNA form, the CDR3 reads TGTGCCAGCACCCTATTGGGAGGGCCTACGGATACGCAGTATTTT. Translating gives CASTLLGGPTDTQYF.

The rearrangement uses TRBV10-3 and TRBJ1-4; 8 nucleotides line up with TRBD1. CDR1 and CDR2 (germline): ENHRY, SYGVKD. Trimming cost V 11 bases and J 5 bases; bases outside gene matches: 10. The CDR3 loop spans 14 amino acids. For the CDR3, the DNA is TGTGCCCCCACAGGGGGGGGGAGAAATGAAAAACTGTTTTTT. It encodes CAPTGGGRNEKLFF.

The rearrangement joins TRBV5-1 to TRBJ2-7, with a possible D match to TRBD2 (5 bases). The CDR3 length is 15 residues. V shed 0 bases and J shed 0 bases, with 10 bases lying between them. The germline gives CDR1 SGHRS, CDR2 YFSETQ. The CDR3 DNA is TGCGCCAGCAGCTTGGCCGGAGGCTACTCCTACGAGCAGTACTTC. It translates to CASSLAGGYSYEQYF.

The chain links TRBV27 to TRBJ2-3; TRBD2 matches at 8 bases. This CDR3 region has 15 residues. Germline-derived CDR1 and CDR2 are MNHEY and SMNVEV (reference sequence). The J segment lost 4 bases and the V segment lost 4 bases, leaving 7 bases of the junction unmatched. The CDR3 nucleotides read TGTGCCAGCAGTTCAACCGGGACTAGGCCAGATACGCAGTATTTT. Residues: CASSSTGTRPDTQYF.

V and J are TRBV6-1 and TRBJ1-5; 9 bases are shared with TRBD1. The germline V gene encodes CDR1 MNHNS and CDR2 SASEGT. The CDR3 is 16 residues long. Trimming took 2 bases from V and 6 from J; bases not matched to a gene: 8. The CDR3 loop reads CASSELNRGRLQPQHF. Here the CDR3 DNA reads TGTGCCAGCAGTGAACTAAACAGGGGGCGTCTTCAGCCCCAGCATTTT.

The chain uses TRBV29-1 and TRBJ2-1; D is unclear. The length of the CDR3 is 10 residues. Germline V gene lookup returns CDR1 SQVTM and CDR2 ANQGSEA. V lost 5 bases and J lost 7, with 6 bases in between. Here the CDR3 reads CSVLRNEQFF. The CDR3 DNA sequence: TGCAGCGTTCTACGAAATGAGCAGTTCTTC.

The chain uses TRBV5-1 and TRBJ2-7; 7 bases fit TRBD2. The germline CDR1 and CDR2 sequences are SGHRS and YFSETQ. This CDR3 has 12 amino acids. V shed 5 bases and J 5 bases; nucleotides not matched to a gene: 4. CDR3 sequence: CASRPAGDEQYF. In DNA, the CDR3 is TGCGCCAGCAGGCCGGCGGGGGACGAGCAGTACTTC.

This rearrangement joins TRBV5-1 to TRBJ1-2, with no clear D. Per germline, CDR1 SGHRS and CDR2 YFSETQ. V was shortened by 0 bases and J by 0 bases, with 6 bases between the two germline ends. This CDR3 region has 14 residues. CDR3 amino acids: CASSLGGTNYGYTF. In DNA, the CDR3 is TGCGCCAGCAGCTTGGGAGGTACTAACTATGGCTACACCTTC.

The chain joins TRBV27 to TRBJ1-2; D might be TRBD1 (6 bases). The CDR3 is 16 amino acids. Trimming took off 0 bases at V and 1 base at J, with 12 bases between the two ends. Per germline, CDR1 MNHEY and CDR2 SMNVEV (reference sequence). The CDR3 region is CASSLSAGEFNYGYTF. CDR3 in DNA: TGTGCCAGCAGTTTATCGGCAGGGGAATTTAACTATGGCTACACCTTC.

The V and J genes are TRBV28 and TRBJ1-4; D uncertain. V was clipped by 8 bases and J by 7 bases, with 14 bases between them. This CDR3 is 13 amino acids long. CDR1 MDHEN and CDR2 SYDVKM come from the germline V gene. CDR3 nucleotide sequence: TGTGCCAGCGGCAGGTTGGGGAGTGAAAAACTGTTTTTT. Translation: CASGRLGSEKLFF.

CDR3: CASSQGQGNYGYTF. CDR3 DNA sequence: TGTGCCAGCAGCCAGGGACAGGGGAACTATGGCTACACCTTC. The rearrangement uses TRBV13 and TRBJ1-2; 10 bases line up with TRBD1. V gave up 5 bases and J gave up 2 bases; unmatched junction bases: 2. Germline lookup yields CDR1 PRHDT and CDR2 FYEKMQ (reference sequence). The CDR3 has 14 residues.

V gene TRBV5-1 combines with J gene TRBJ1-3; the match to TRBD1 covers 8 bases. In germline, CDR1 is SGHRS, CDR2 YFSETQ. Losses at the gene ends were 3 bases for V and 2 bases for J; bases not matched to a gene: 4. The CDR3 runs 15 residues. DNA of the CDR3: TGCGCCAGCAGCTCTCAGGGGGCGACTGGAAACACCATATATTTT. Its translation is CASSSQGATGNTIYF.

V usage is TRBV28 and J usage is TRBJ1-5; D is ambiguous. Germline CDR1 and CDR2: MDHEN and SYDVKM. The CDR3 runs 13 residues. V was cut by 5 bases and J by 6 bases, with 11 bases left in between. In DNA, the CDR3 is TGTGCCAGCAGTACTCCAGAGGGTCAGCCCCAGCATTTT. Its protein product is CASSTPEGQPQHF.

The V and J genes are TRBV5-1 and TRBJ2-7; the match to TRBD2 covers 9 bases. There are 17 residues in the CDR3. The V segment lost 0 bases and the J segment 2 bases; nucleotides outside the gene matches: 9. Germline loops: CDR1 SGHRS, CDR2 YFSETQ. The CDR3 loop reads CASSLGLAVMSPYEQYF. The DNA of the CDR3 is TGCGCCAGCAGCTTGGGACTAGCGGTAATGTCCCCCTACGAGCAGTACTTC.

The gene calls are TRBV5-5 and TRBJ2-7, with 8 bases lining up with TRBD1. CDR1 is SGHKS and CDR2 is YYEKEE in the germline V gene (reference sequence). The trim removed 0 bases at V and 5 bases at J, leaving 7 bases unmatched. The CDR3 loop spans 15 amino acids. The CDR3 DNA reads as TGTGCCAGCAGCTTGGAAGGACGACAGGGGAACGAGCAGTACTTC. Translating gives CASSLEGRQGNEQYF.